The 30 T cell receptor beta chains below all came from one sample that was sequenced in a study of CD8 T cells in Susac syndrome. Reverse transcription used about 0.5 to 1 ug RNA and random hexamers. TCRdb independently ran MiXCR on the immunoSEQ multiplex PCR reads; one entry per CDR3 protein. The table shows 170,000 or so distinct CDR3 sequences, with 85% to 95% occurring only once. The specimen was CD4+ T cells from PBMCs. Receptors were obtained from a human donor with multiple sclerosis.

The rearrangement links TRBV5-1 to TRBJ2-5; 10 bases fit TRBD2. The CDR3 sequence is 15 residues long. Germline-derived CDR1 and CDR2 are SGHRS and YFSETQ. V shed 6 bases, J shed 4 bases, and the junction held 9 bases outside the gene matches. This chain's CDR3 is CASKPKRGGRETQYF. The CDR3 nucleotides are TGCGCCAGCAAACCCAAGCGGGGGGGCCGAGAGACCCAGTACTTC.

The chain combines TRBV5-4 with TRBJ2-5; the match to TRBD1 covers 8 bases. This CDR3 has 16 amino acids. Germline trimming cut 5 bases from V and 1 base from J; bases unmatched to any gene: 10. Germline V gives CDR1 SGHNT, CDR2 YYREEE (reference sequence). The CDR3 loop is CASRGTGNGPQETQYF. For the CDR3, the DNA is TGTGCCAGCAGGGGGACAGGTAACGGCCCCCAAGAGACCCAGTACTTC.

The chain carries TRBV19 and TRBJ2-1; 13 positions match TRBD2. This CDR3 has 15 amino acids. Trimming cost V 6 bases and J 7 bases; bases outside gene matches: 6. CDR1 and CDR2 from the germline V gene are LNHDA and SQIVND (reference sequence). The CDR3 sequence: CASRPTSGRLNEQFF. The CDR3 coding sequence is TGTGCCAGTAGACCGACTAGCGGGAGGCTAAATGAGCAGTTCTTC.

This chain joins TRBV6-1 and TRBJ1-5; 11 nucleotides line up with TRBD1. The germline CDR1 and CDR2 sequences are MNHNS and SASEGT. The CDR3 totals 14 residues. V trimming: 11 bases; J trimming: 6 bases; junction bases outside the gene matches: 9. Here the CDR3 reads CASLKGTGGQPQHF. The CDR3 DNA sequence: TGTGCCTCCCTTAAGGGGACAGGGGGTCAGCCCCAGCATTTT.

J is TRBJ2-6 and V is TRBV9, with 7 bases matching TRBD2. Unmatched junction bases numbered 5, after V lost 6 bases and J lost 2 bases. There are 15 residues in the CDR3. Germline CDR1 reads SGDLS; CDR2 reads YYNGEE. The DNA of the CDR3 is TGTGCCAGCACACTGGGGGGGACTGGGGCCAACGTCCTGACTTTC. Encoded protein: CASTLGGTGANVLTF.

The CDR3 here is CSTYAIGGAGELFF. CDR3 DNA: TGCAGTACTTACGCTATCGGGGGGGCCGGGGAGCTGTTTTTT. The rearrangement joins TRBV20-1 to TRBJ2-2; TRBD2 aligns across 8 bases. V was clipped by 8 bases and J by 6 bases; unmatched bases: 11. Germline values: CDR1 DFQATT, CDR2 SNEGSKA (reference sequence). This CDR3 region has 14 residues.

This clonotype was counted once. V is TRBV7-8 and J is TRBJ1-5; 7 nucleotides match TRBD1. CDR3 size: 14 residues. Germline V gives CDR1 SGHVS, CDR2 FQNEAQ. With V trimmed by 5 bases and J by 7 bases, 8 bases remained unmatched. The CDR3 bases are TGTGCCAGCAGCCTTACAGGGGATGTGCAGCCCCAGCATTTT. It specifies CASSLTGDVQPQHF.

V usage is TRBV12-3 or TRBV12-4 and J usage is TRBJ1-2, with D perhaps TRBD1 (6 bases). This CDR3 has 13 amino acids. Trimming cost V 6 bases and J 4 bases, with 12 bases left between them. The CDR3 nucleotides are TGTGCCAGCAGAAGACAGGAGCCCTATGGCTACACCTTC. Residues: CASRRQEPYGYTF.

This clonotype was seen a handful of times. The genes are TRBV6-1 and TRBJ2-5, with TRBD2 matching over 7 bases. Germline-derived CDR1 and CDR2 are MNHNS and SASEGT. Losses at the gene ends were 6 bases for V and 2 bases for J; bases not matched to a gene: 9. The CDR3 runs 15 residues. The DNA of the CDR3 is TGTGCCAGCAGCCCGGGGGGAGATGGACAAGAGACCCAGTACTTC. It yields the protein CASSPGGDGQETQYF.

The rearrangement links TRBV7-6 to TRBJ2-7, with 7 bases matching TRBD1. The J segment lost 7 bases and the V segment lost 1 base, leaving 10 bases of the junction unmatched. Per the germline V gene, CDR1 is SGHVS and CDR2 is FNYEAQ. The CDR3 runs to 15 residues. As DNA, the CDR3 is TGTGCCAGCAGCTTAGAAAGGACAGGAAGGGGGGAGCAGTACTTC. Residues: CASSLERTGRGEQYF.

J is TRBJ1-3 and V is TRBV28; D unresolved. The germline V gene has CDR1 MDHEN and CDR2 SYDVKM. This CDR3 contains 14 residues. The germline V and J ends were trimmed by 2 bases and 0 bases, with 5 bases remaining between them. The CDR3 protein is CASSLRLSGNTIYF. CDR3 nucleotides: TGTGCCAGCAGTTTACGCCTCTCTGGAAACACCATATATTTT.

This clonotype was picked up a small number of times. V and J are TRBV6-5 and TRBJ2-7, with 7 positions matching TRBD2. The J segment lost 3 bases and the V segment lost 5 bases, leaving 10 bases of the junction unmatched. The CDR3 is made up of 15 amino acids. Germline-derived CDR1 and CDR2 are MNHEY and SVGAGI. The CDR3 here is CASSRSGTINYEQYF. CDR3 nucleotide sequence: TGTGCCAGCAGTAGGTCCGGGACTATTAACTACGAGCAGTACTTC.

The gene calls are TRBV5-4 and TRBJ1-5, with 8 bases identical to TRBD1. V lost 0 bases to trimming and J lost 4 bases; unmatched junction nucleotides: 6. Germline loops: CDR1 SGHNT, CDR2 YYREEE (reference sequence). The CDR3 is 16 residues long. CDR3 sequence reads: CASSLAGQGANQPQHF. CDR3 nucleotide sequence: TGTGCCAGCAGCTTGGCCGGGCAGGGGGCGAATCAGCCCCAGCATTTT.

In this sample, this clonotype turned up a few times. The V gene is TRBV19, the J gene TRBJ1-1; TRBD1 might be the D (5 bases). The CDR3 consists of 15 residues. The ends were cut back, 5 bases at V and 1 base at J, with 14 bases in the middle. The V gene's germline CDR1 is LNHDA and CDR2 SQIVND (reference sequence). As DNA, the CDR3 is TGTGCCAGTAGTCCCATATTGAGGGGGAACACTGAAGCTTTCTTT. Its translation is CASSPILRGNTEAFF.

This rearrangement joins TRBV2 to TRBJ1-4; a possible D gene is TRBD1 (5 bases). Germline values: CDR1 SNHLY, CDR2 FYNNEI. V lost 9 bases, J lost 7 bases, and 15 bases lay in between. The CDR3 length is 13 residues. The CDR3 DNA is TGTGCCAGTAAAGGGGAGGTGGGTGAAAAACTGTTTTTT. It yields the protein CASKGEVGEKLFF.

This chain connects TRBV2 to TRBJ2-1; D is possibly TRBD2 (6 bases). Germline CDR1 SNHLY, CDR2 FYNNEI. The CDR3 is 13 residues long. The V and J ends lost 6 bases and 8 bases respectively, with 14 bases between them. CDR3 nucleotides: TGTGCCAGCAGGGGGGGACCCGGCGATGAGCAGTTCTTC. Protein product: CASRGGPGDEQFF.

The chain joins TRBV24-1 to TRBJ2-3, with D possibly being TRBD2 (7 bases). Germline V gives CDR1 KGHDR, CDR2 SFDVKD. The CDR3 loop spans 16 amino acids. V lost 10 bases and J 0 bases, leaving 19 bases between the germline ends. This CDR3 reads CATYRPGGFSTDTQYF. The CDR3 region has the DNA TGTGCCACTTACAGACCGGGGGGCTTTAGCACAGATACGCAGTATTTT.

This clonotype is a singleton in its sample. V gene TRBV20-1 combines with J gene TRBJ1-2; D is ambiguous. Germline V gene data show CDR1 as DFQATT and CDR2 as SNEGSKA (reference sequence). The V end was cut by 1 base, the J end by 5 bases, with 5 bases between. The CDR3 spans 11 residues. CDR3 DNA sequence: TGCAGTGCTAGAGTAGGGTATGGCTACACCTTC. Encoded protein: CSARVGYGYTF.

This clonotype occurred once. The genes are TRBV4-2 and TRBJ2-7, with 7 bases matching TRBD2. The V gene's germline CDR1 is LGHNA and CDR2 YNFKEQ. The CDR3 runs 16 residues. J was trimmed by 3 bases and V by 0 bases; bases with no gene match: 8. CDR3 sequence: CASSQDRAGDFYEQYF. CDR3 nucleotide sequence: TGTGCCAGCAGCCAAGACCGGGCGGGGGACTTCTACGAGCAGTACTTC.

The V call is TRBV2, the J call TRBJ1-4, with 9 bases lining up with TRBD1. After removal of 7 bases from V and 7 bases from J, the junction contained 7 bases not matched to a gene. Looked up from germline, CDR1 is SNHLY and CDR2 is FYNNEI. This CDR3 contains 14 residues. The CDR3 DNA reads TGTGCCAGCACCCAGGGACAGGGTCGTGAAAAACTGTTTTTT. This gives the protein CASTQGQGREKLFF.

The V and J genes are TRBV5-1 and TRBJ2-7; D not certain. CDR3 size: 15 residues. Trimming stripped 0 bases from V and 6 bases from J, with 16 bases between. Germline CDR1 is SGHRS and CDR2 is YFSETQ. This chain's CDR3 is CASSLEVGLRGEQYF. As DNA, the CDR3 is TGCGCCAGCAGCTTGGAGGTGGGTTTGAGAGGCGAGCAGTACTTC.

This chain connects TRBV20-1 to TRBJ2-5; tentative D call: TRBD2 (5 bases). The CDR3 is made up of 12 amino acids. V lost 3 bases to trimming and J lost 0 bases, with 5 bases between them. Germline V CDR1 and CDR2: DFQATT, SNEGSKA (reference sequence). This CDR3 reads CSARRDQETQYF. The CDR3, as DNA: TGCAGTGCTAGGCGGGACCAAGAGACCCAGTACTTC.

The rearrangement uses TRBV6-5 and TRBJ2-7, with D possibly matching TRBD2 (6 bases). CDR1 is MNHEY and CDR2 is SVGAGI in the germline V gene. V lost 5 bases and J 6 bases, leaving 14 bases between the germline ends. The CDR3 consists of 13 residues. In DNA form, the CDR3 reads TGTGCCAGCAGTACCCTAGCGCGGGTCGAGCAGTACTTC. Its translation is CASSTLARVEQYF.

The chain carries TRBV27 and TRBJ1-3, with D possibly being TRBD1 (5 bases). Trimming left V 6 bases short and J 4 bases short, with 10 bases between. CDR1 is MNHEY and CDR2 is SMNVEV in the germline V gene (reference sequence). The CDR3 sequence is 13 residues long. In DNA form, the CDR3 reads TGTGCCAGCAGAAAGGGGAACGGAAACACCATATATTTT. As protein: CASRKGNGNTIYF.

With respect to this clonotype: A read error may account for a junction end that differs from germline. CDR3 DNA sequence: TGTGCCAGCAGTCCCCGCTTCTACTGGGACTTC. Amino acid sequence: CASSPRFYWDF. V usage is TRBV28 and J usage is TRBJ2-7, with D unresolved. This CDR3 has 11 amino acids. The germline V gene has CDR1 MDHEN and CDR2 SYDVKM.

V is TRBV27 and J is TRBJ1-5; 7 bases line up with TRBD1. This CDR3 is 15 amino acids long. Per the germline V gene, CDR1 is MNHEY and CDR2 is SMNVEV (reference sequence). With 5 bases clipped from V and 1 base from J, the junction kept 5 bases outside the gene matches. The CDR3 protein is CASSTGQASNQPQHF. In nucleotides, the CDR3 is TGTGCCAGCAGTACTGGACAGGCGAGCAATCAGCCCCAGCATTTT.

The CDR3 spells CASSYPEGLVGTQYF. The CDR3 DNA reads as TGTGCCAGCAGTTACCCCGAGGGACTAGTGGGTACGCAGTATTTT. The chain recombines TRBV6-6 with TRBJ2-3; 8 nucleotides line up with TRBD2. Germline trimming cut 2 bases from V and 8 bases from J; bases unmatched to any gene: 9. The CDR3 has 15 amino acids. Looked up from germline, CDR1 is MNHNY and CDR2 is SVGAGI (reference sequence).

CDR3 in DNA: TGTGCCAGCAGCTTGAACCCGGGACAGTTGAACTACGAGCAGTACTTC. As protein: CASSLNPGQLNYEQYF. The genes are TRBV11-2 and TRBJ2-7; 7 bases agree with TRBD1. Trimming at V came to 3 bases and at J to 3 bases, leaving 11 bases not matched to a gene. CDR3 length: 16 amino acids. CDR1 is SGHAT, CDR2 FQNNGV, per germline.

The table lists this clonotype with a count of one. V gene TRBV28 combines with J gene TRBJ1-5; 7 nucleotides align to TRBD1. The CDR3 length is 13 residues. The J segment lost 1 base and the V segment lost 11 bases, leaving 5 bases of the junction unmatched. CDR1 and CDR2 (germline): MDHEN, SYDVKM. Here the CDR3 reads CAGRQGSNQPQHF. The DNA of the CDR3 is TGTGCCGGACGACAGGGAAGCAATCAGCCCCAGCATTTT.

The chain has TRBV3-1 and TRBJ2-2; D uncertain. Germline loops: CDR1 LGHDT, CDR2 YNNKEL (reference sequence). The CDR3 runs to 11 residues. Trimming took 4 bases from V and 8 from J, leaving 5 bases between them. This chain's CDR3 is CASSLRGELFF. The CDR3 bases are TGTGCCAGCAGCCTCCGAGGGGAGCTGTTTTTT.